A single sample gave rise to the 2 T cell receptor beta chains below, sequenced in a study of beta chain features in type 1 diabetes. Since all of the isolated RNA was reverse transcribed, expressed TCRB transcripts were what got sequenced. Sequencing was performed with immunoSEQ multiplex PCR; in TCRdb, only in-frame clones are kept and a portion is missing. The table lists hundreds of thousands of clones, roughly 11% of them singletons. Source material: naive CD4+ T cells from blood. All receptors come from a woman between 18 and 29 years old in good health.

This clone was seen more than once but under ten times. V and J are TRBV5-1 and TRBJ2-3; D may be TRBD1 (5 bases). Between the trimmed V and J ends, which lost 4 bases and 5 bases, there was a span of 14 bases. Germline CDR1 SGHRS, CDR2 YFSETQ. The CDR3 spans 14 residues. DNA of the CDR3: TGCGCCAGCAGCCCCGGACAATCGGGAGATACGCAGTATTTT. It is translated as CASSPGQSGDTQYF.

CDR3 DNA: TGTGCCAGCAGCTTAGGTCGGGAGGTAGATACGCAGTATTTT. It specifies CASSLGREVDTQYF. The rearrangement uses TRBV7-9 and TRBJ2-3; 7 nucleotides align to TRBD2. V was clipped by 1 base and J by 5 bases; unmatched bases: 3. Germline V lookup: CDR1 SEHNR, CDR2 FQNEAQ (reference sequence). This CDR3 has 14 amino acids.